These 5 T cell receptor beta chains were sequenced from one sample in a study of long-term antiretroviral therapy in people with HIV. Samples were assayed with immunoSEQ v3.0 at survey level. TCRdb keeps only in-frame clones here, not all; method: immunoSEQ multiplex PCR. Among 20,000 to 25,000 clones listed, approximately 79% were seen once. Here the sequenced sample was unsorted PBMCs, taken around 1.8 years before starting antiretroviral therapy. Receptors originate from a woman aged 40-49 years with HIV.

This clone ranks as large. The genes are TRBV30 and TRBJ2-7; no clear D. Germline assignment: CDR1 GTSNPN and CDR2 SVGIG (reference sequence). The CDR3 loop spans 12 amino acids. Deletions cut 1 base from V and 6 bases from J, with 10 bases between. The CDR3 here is CAWSAHKGEQYF. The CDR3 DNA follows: TGTGCCTGGAGTGCACATAAAGGCGAGCAGTACTTC.

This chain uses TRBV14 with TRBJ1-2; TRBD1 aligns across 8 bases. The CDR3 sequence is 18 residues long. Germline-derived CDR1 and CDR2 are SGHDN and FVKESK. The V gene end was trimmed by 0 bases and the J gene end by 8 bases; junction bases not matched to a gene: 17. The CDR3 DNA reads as TGTGCCAGCAGCCAAGAACTATTGAGACAGGGGCCCTCGGGGGGCTACACCTTC. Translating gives CASSQELLRQGPSGGYTF.

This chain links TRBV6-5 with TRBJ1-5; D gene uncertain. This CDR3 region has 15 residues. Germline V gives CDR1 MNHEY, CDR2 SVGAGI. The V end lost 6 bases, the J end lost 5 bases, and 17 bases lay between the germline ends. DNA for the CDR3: TGTGCCAGCAGGCCTAGAGGCAGGCGAGATCAGCCCCAGCATTTT. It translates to CASRPRGRRDQPQHF.

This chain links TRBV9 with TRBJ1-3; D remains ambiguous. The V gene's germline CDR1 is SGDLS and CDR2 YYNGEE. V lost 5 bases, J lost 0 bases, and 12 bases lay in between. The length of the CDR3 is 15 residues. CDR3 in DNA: TGTGCCAGCAGTCCGTCAATGGACTCTGGAAACACCATATATTTT. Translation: CASSPSMDSGNTIYF.

The CDR3 region has the DNA TGTGCCAGCAGTGAAGGGAGGACAGTTTATAGCAATCAGCCCCAGCATTTT. Encoded protein: CASSEGRTVYSNQPQHF. The chain employs TRBV6-1 and TRBJ1-5; tentatively, D is TRBD1 (6 bases). CDR1 is MNHNS and CDR2 is SASEGT in the germline V gene. V was trimmed by 1 base and J by 0 bases, leaving 13 bases between them. The CDR3 has 17 amino acids.